Below are 32 T cell receptor beta chains sequenced from a single sample in a study of a mutant IDH1 vaccine in newly diagnosed glioma. Described time point: week 47, end of study. One vaccine dose held 300 ug of mutant IDH1 20-mer peptide and came with topical imiquimod. These receptors' targets are unknown. Method: immunoSEQ multiplex PCR; TCRdb's copy keeps in-frame clones and lacks some. The sample includes about 34,000 clones, roughly 89% of them seen just once. Here the sequenced sample was PBMCs, taken from a glioma patient whose treatment included an IDH1 peptide vaccine. All receptors come from a woman aged 25 to 45 with glioma.

The rearrangement uses TRBV5-6 and TRBJ2-7, with D perhaps matching TRBD1 or TRBD2 (5 bases each). Between the trimmed V and J ends, which lost 2 bases and 5 bases, there was a span of 8 bases. Per germline, CDR1 SGHDT and CDR2 YYEEEE. The CDR3 totals 12 residues. CDR3 residues: CASSFGANEQYF. As DNA, the CDR3 is TGTGCCAGCAGCTTCGGGGCTAACGAGCAGTACTTC.

The J gene is TRBJ1-6, the V gene TRBV5-1; maybe TRBD1 (6 bases). V dropped 3 bases and J dropped 9 bases, with 13 bases sitting between them. Germline loops: CDR1 SGHRS, CDR2 YFSETQ. The CDR3 extends over 14 amino acids. In DNA form, the CDR3 reads TGCGCCAGCAGCTGGCAGGGGCCCATTTCACCCCTCCACTTT. Translating it yields CASSWQGPISPLHF. The whole variable domain, filled in from reference TRBV5-1 and TRBJ1-6, reads KAGVTQTPRYLIKTRGQQVTLSCSPISGHRSVSWYQQTPGQGLQFLFEYFSETQRNKGNFPGRFSGRQFSNSRSEMNVSTLELGDSALYLCASSWQGPISPLHFGNGTRLTVT.

The chain links TRBV6-1 to TRBJ1-2, with 12 bases aligning to TRBD1. CDR3 length: 17 residues. Looked up from germline, CDR1 is MNHNS and CDR2 is SASEGT. Germline trimming cut 1 base from V and 2 bases from J; bases unmatched to any gene: 5. CDR3 in amino acids: CASSEVLGQGANYGYTF. The DNA for the CDR3 is TGTGCCAGCAGTGAAGTACTGGGACAGGGGGCCAACTATGGCTACACCTTC.

CDR3 region: CASGGANYGYTF. The CDR3 DNA reads TGTGCCAGCGGGGGGGCCAACTATGGCTACACCTTC. The chain combines TRBV5-6 with TRBJ1-2, with D maybe TRBD1 (6 bases). Germline loops: CDR1 SGHDT, CDR2 YYEEEE. There are 12 residues in the CDR3. With 7 bases removed from V and 2 bases from J, the gap between germline ends came to 9 bases.

V is TRBV5-6 and J is TRBJ1-5; 7 nucleotides match TRBD1. The length of the CDR3 is 13 residues. Germline CDR1 and CDR2: SGHDT and YYEEEE. V lost 4 bases to trimming and J lost 10 bases; unmatched junction nucleotides: 8. The CDR3 is CASSRDRVGPQHF. CDR3 DNA: TGTGCCAGCAGCCGCGACAGGGTAGGACCCCAGCATTTT.

The gene calls are TRBV5-6 and TRBJ2-7; the D is unclear. The CDR3 sequence is 11 residues long. Germline V gives CDR1 SGHDT, CDR2 YYEEEE. V was shortened by 0 bases and J by 6 bases, with 4 bases between the two germline ends. The CDR3 DNA reads as TGTGCCAGCAGCTTGGCCCGCGAGCAGTACTTC. It is translated as CASSLAREQYF.

The chain links TRBV19 to TRBJ1-5; TRBD1 aligns across 11 bases. Germline CDR1 reads LNHDA; CDR2 reads SQIVND (reference sequence). J was trimmed by 7 bases and V by 5 bases; bases with no gene match: 1. The CDR3 length is 13 residues. The CDR3 loop is CASSGTGGQPQHF. CDR3 DNA sequence: TGTGCCAGTAGTGGGACAGGGGGGCAGCCCCAGCATTTT. Looking up the rest from reference TRBV19 and TRBJ1-5 gives the full variable domain: DGGITQSPKYLFRKEGQNVTLSCEQNLNHDAMYWYRQDPGQGLRLIYYSQIVNDFQKGDIAEGYSVSREKKESFPLTVTSAQKNPTAFYLCASSGTGGQPQHFGDGTRLSIL.

This chain links TRBV29-1 with TRBJ2-7, with TRBD1 identical over 7 bases. Germline V lookup: CDR1 SQVTM, CDR2 ANQGSEA. The CDR3 contains 15 residues. After removal of 4 bases from V and 2 bases from J, the junction contained 11 bases not matched to a gene. CDR3 protein: CSVGGATGNPYEQYF. The CDR3 region has the DNA TGCAGCGTTGGTGGGGCGACAGGGAACCCCTACGAGCAGTACTTC.

The chain joins TRBV19 to TRBJ1-2; D not certain. V lost 0 bases, J lost 1 base, and 15 bases lay in between. This CDR3 region has 17 residues. CDR1 is LNHDA, CDR2 SQIVND, per germline (reference sequence). The CDR3 DNA sequence: TGTGCCAGTAGTATAGATCTAAGGACCGGACTTAACTATGGCTACACCTTC. As protein: CASSIDLRTGLNYGYTF.

The chain combines TRBV20-1 with TRBJ2-1, with unresolved D. The V gene's germline CDR1 is DFQATT and CDR2 SNEGSKA (reference sequence). Between the trimmed V and J ends, which lost 6 bases and 1 base, there was a span of 1 base. The CDR3 is 10 amino acids. The CDR3 here is CSASYNEQFF. The CDR3 bases are TGCAGTGCGTCCTACAATGAGCAGTTCTTC.

J is TRBJ1-5 and V is TRBV7-8, with a weak D call TRBD1 (5 bases). Germline-derived CDR1 and CDR2 are SGHVS and FQNEAQ. Trimming removed 4 bases at V and 3 bases at J, with 10 bases between. The CDR3 has 14 amino acids. CDR3: CASSYDSINQPQHF. CDR3 sequence (DNA): TGTGCCAGCAGCTACGACAGTATCAATCAGCCCCAGCATTTT.

This clone was seen a few times. The chain carries TRBV5-1 and TRBJ2-3, with D possibly being TRBD2 (5 bases). The CDR3 has 16 amino acids. V was clipped by 0 bases and J by 0 bases, with 11 bases between them. The germline V gene has CDR1 SGHRS and CDR2 YFSETQ. CDR3 residues: CASSLVAGTSTDTQYF. CDR3 bases: TGCGCCAGCAGCTTGGTCGCGGGTACTAGCACAGATACGCAGTATTTT.

The chain combines TRBV6-5 with TRBJ2-2, with D uncertain. The CDR3 is 14 residues long. Trimming removed 1 base from V and 2 bases from J, with 5 bases in between. Germline loops: CDR1 MNHEY, CDR2 SVGAGI. The CDR3 here is CASSYFLNTGELFF. CDR3 DNA: TGTGCCAGCAGTTACTTTCTAAACACCGGGGAGCTGTTTTTT.

The gene calls are TRBV19 and TRBJ2-7; D tentatively fits TRBD1 or TRBD2 (5 bases each). CDR1 is LNHDA and CDR2 is SQIVND in the germline V gene (reference sequence). The CDR3 is made up of 14 amino acids. Trimming cost V 1 base and J 6 bases, with 13 bases left between them. The CDR3 DNA sequence: TGTGCCAGTAGTATAGTCCAGGGAGAGACCGAGCAGTACTTC. It specifies CASSIVQGETEQYF.

The chain couples TRBV5-6 to TRBJ2-2, with D possibly TRBD2 on 5 matching bases. The V end lost 4 bases, the J end lost 3 bases, and 13 bases lay between the germline ends. The CDR3 spans 15 residues. Germline V CDR1 and CDR2: SGHDT, YYEEEE. The CDR3 nucleotides are TGTGCCAGCAGCCGCGCCGGGGTGGACACCGGGGAGCTGTTTTTT. Residues: CASSRAGVDTGELFF.

V and J are TRBV6-1 and TRBJ1-5, with D possibly being TRBD1 (5 bases). V lost 4 bases and J 3 bases, leaving 7 bases between the germline ends. The CDR3 has 13 residues. Germline-derived CDR1 and CDR2 are MNHNS and SASEGT. The CDR3 protein is CASSGQFNQPQHF. The CDR3 region has the DNA TGTGCCAGCAGTGGACAGTTCAATCAGCCCCAGCATTTT.

J is TRBJ2-7 and V is TRBV19; the D gene is possibly TRBD1 (6 bases). CDR1 is LNHDA and CDR2 is SQIVND in the germline V gene (reference sequence). CDR3 length: 14 residues. V was clipped by 3 bases and J by 3 bases, with 12 bases between them. The CDR3 nucleotides read TGTGCCAGTAGTATCGGTCAGGGGATCTACGAGCAGTACTTC. Translation gives CASSIGQGIYEQYF.

The chain couples TRBV18 to TRBJ1-1; D unclear. This CDR3 contains 13 residues. Trimming removed 4 bases from V and 1 base from J, with 7 bases in between. Per the germline V gene, CDR1 is KGHSH and CDR2 is LQKENI. The CDR3 bases are TGTGCCAGCTCACTGGACTGGAACACTGAAGCTTTCTTT. Protein sequence: CASSLDWNTEAFF.

This clone was seen more than once but under ten times. V and J are TRBV10-1 and TRBJ1-1, with D hard to call. Trimming took off 2 bases at V and 4 bases at J, with 8 bases between the two ends. The CDR3 contains 13 residues. The germline V gene has CDR1 WNHNN and CDR2 SYGVQD (reference sequence). The CDR3 here is CASSENAGTEAFF. In nucleotides, the CDR3 is TGCGCCAGCAGTGAGAATGCGGGCACTGAAGCTTTCTTT.

The chain recombines TRBV5-1 with TRBJ2-3; either TRBD1 or TRBD2 may supply D (5 bases each). V was clipped by 6 bases and J by 0 bases, with 14 bases between them. The V gene's germline CDR1 is SGHRS and CDR2 YFSETQ. CDR3 length: 15 amino acids. CDR3 residues: CASIVGDPSTDTQYF. CDR3 nucleotides: TGCGCCAGCATAGTGGGGGATCCTAGCACAGATACGCAGTATTTT.

The chain is built from TRBV7-2 and TRBJ2-1; a possible D gene is TRBD2 (6 bases). Trimming took off 3 bases at V and 12 bases at J, with 9 bases between the two ends. The CDR3 is made up of 11 amino acids. Germline V gene sequence: CDR1 SGHTA, CDR2 FQGNSA. DNA for the CDR3: TGTGCCAGCAGCTTCCAAGCGGGGCAGTTCTTC. This sequence encodes CASSFQAGQFF.

This rearrangement joins TRBV19 to TRBJ1-1, with no clear D. This CDR3 has 12 residues. The V end was cut by 10 bases, the J end by 1 base, with 10 bases between. Germline values: CDR1 LNHDA, CDR2 SQIVND (reference sequence). In DNA form, the CDR3 reads TGTGCCACCCAGGACGGGAACACTGAAGCTTTCTTT. Translated, it gives CATQDGNTEAFF.

This chain joins TRBV4-1 and TRBJ2-7; the D gene is possibly TRBD2 (5 bases). V lost 2 bases to trimming and J lost 6 bases, with 14 bases between them. This CDR3 spans 14 amino acids. In germline, CDR1 is MGHRA, CDR2 YSYEKL. The DNA for the CDR3 is TGCGCCAGCAGCCAACCCCTCGAGGGCTCCGAGCAGTACTTC. Its protein is CASSQPLEGSEQYF.

CDR3 DNA sequence: TGTGCCAGCAGCCTTCAGGGGGGGGATGGCTACACCTTC. Amino acids: CASSLQGGDGYTF. The chain has TRBV7-2 and TRBJ1-2, with TRBD1 matching 7 bases. V gave up 5 bases and J gave up 6 bases; unmatched junction bases: 6. Germline assignment: CDR1 SGHTA and CDR2 FQGNSA. This CDR3 contains 13 residues.

This clone was observed once. The rearrangement links TRBV29-1 to TRBJ1-1, with TRBD1 as a possible D gene (6 bases). The CDR3 extends over 17 amino acids. The germline CDR1 and CDR2 sequences are SQVTM and ANQGSEA. V lost 4 bases and J lost 2, with 23 bases in between. The CDR3, as DNA: TGCAGCGTTGCGGCGGCACAAGGTAGGGGGATTAACACTGAAGCTTTCTTT. It is translated as CSVAAAQGRGINTEAFF.

The V and J genes are TRBV20-1 and TRBJ1-1; D is unresolved. This CDR3 is 11 amino acids long. The germline CDR1 and CDR2 sequences are DFQATT and SNEGSKA (reference sequence). The CDR3 here is CSPGPTPMAFF. The CDR3 coding sequence is TGCTCTCCCGGGCCGACACCGATGGCTTTCTTT.

This rearrangement joins TRBV4-1 to TRBJ1-6, with a tentative D call TRBD1 (5 bases). The germline V gene has CDR1 MGHRA and CDR2 YSYEKL. The CDR3 contains 15 residues. V lost 0 bases, J lost 6 bases, and 9 bases lay in between. The CDR3 nucleotides are TGCGCCAGCAGCCAAGAGGGACGGACTAATTCACCCCTCCACTTT. Amino acids: CASSQEGRTNSPLHF.

This clone was observed once. The chain is built from TRBV5-8 and TRBJ2-7; weak D call: TRBD1 (6 bases). From germline, CDR1 is SGHTS and CDR2 YDEGEE. V was shortened by 4 bases and J by 3 bases, with 20 bases between the two germline ends. There are 16 residues in the CDR3. CDR3 DNA sequence: TGTGCCAGCAGCCCCCACAGGGAATCCTTTGGCTACGAGCAGTACTTC. Translating gives CASSPHRESFGYEQYF.

Here the CDR3 DNA reads TGTGCCAGCAAGCCAACAGGGCGGGGGGAAAAACTGTTTTTT. Its protein is CASKPTGRGEKLFF. V and J are TRBV6-5 and TRBJ1-4; perhaps TRBD1 as D (6 bases). Germline values: CDR1 MNHEY, CDR2 SVGAGI. The V and J ends lost 7 bases and 8 bases respectively, with 17 bases between them. The CDR3 contains 14 residues.

The chain employs TRBV20-1 and TRBJ2-1; D gene ambiguous. Germline CDR1 DFQATT, CDR2 SNEGSKA (reference sequence). This CDR3 has 11 residues. Trimming cost V 7 bases and J 8 bases, with 12 bases left between them. The DNA of the CDR3 is TGCAGTGGGGTTAGGTTCGATGAGCAGTTCTTC. Protein product: CSGVRFDEQFF.

This clone came up a few times. The chain links TRBV2 to TRBJ2-5; TRBD1 agrees at 8 bases. The tail of the sequence fits TRBJ2-7 better, so the J call may be wrong. Looked up from germline, CDR1 is SNHLY and CDR2 is FYNNEI. This CDR3 spans 15 amino acids. The CDR3 protein is CASSESGGLTYEQYF. CDR3 nucleotides: TGTGCCAGCAGTGAATCAGGGGGCCTAACCTACGAGCAGTACTTC.

The gene calls are TRBV6-4 and TRBJ1-1; D is undetermined. V was shortened by 0 bases and J by 8 bases, with 7 bases between the two germline ends. CDR3 length equals 12 residues. Germline CDR1 is MRHNA and CDR2 is SNTAGT. CDR3 in amino acids: CASSDSRGEAFF. CDR3 nucleotides: TGTGCCAGCAGTGACTCCAGAGGAGAAGCTTTCTTT.